This T cell receptor beta chain is from a study of cytomegalovirus exposure and HLA in healthy donors (dated by TCRdb to about 2017). In the study overall: According to a later analysis, one platform produced both the roughly 120 validation repertoires and the roughly 640 repertoires of the first cohort. To predict cytomegalovirus infection status, the study brought together high-throughput TCR immunosequencing, statistical association of individual TCRs with disease status, and machine learning. A separate validation cohort of over 95 different subjects was used in addition to the roughly 700-subject first cohort. The aim of the study was to test whether cataloging public T cell receptors could identify signatures of past pathogen exposure. Broad study findings and their caveats: It was suggested by the authors that the approach could potentially be generalized to other disease states and immunological phenotypes. While some public TCRs were present in many individuals, most TCR sequences turned up only very rarely across donors. All 130 or so repertoires were used to score co-occurrence in the validation cohort in a later analysis, because that analysis had no HLA typing for the cohort. The classifier was reported to diagnose cytomegalovirus status with high specificity and sensitivity in both the original and validation cohorts. Three of the identified cytomegalovirus-associated TCR beta chains were confirmed in vitro to be specific for cytomegalovirus antigens. The study gave a list of under 200 TCR beta chains associated with cytomegalovirus. Subsequent analysis determined that TCRs grouped into clusters in the first cohort also showed a tendency toward co-occurrence across the 90 to 150 validation repertoires, and approximately 93% of cluster scores exceeded 0.

Donors formed part of the validation cohort, which comprised over a hundred subjects and was distinct from the first cohort of under 850 subjects. With regard to this clone: No cognate antigen has been identified for it. No qualities accompany the bases; no much larger clone lies one base away.

To prepare the library, the immunoSEQ multiplex PCR assay was applied. The source study handled its data this way. A statistical classification framework was developed to diagnose cytomegalovirus status using the catalog of TCR beta chain sequences. TCRdb holds this immuneACCESS table with in-frame rearrangements only. Some clones are missing; in checked studies, unresolved V genes explain under half, and the rest has no known cause. That table is the source of V, J and clone size, and D and trimming were worked out from the DNA. Within this sample are about 330,000 clones, with about nine tenths of them counted one time only. More than 0.9% of the sample is taken by the ten largest. V lost 0 bases and J lost 7 bases, and the count of bases not matched to a germline gene is 0. The germline V gene encodes CDR1 SGDLS and CDR2 YYNGEE. Measured from the cysteine to the phenylalanine, the CDR3 is 12 residues long. The kept DNA is CDR3 alone, 36 bases in frame from the first base.

The material sequenced was PBMCs. This receptor was identified in a woman in her 30s in good health and CMV-seropositive. The rearrangement joined TRBV9 to TRBJ1-1; a stretch of 7 junction bases matches TRBD1. The DNA reads as follows: TGTGCCAGCAGCGTAGACAGGGGTGAAGCTTTCTTT. The translation is CASSVDRGEAFF.